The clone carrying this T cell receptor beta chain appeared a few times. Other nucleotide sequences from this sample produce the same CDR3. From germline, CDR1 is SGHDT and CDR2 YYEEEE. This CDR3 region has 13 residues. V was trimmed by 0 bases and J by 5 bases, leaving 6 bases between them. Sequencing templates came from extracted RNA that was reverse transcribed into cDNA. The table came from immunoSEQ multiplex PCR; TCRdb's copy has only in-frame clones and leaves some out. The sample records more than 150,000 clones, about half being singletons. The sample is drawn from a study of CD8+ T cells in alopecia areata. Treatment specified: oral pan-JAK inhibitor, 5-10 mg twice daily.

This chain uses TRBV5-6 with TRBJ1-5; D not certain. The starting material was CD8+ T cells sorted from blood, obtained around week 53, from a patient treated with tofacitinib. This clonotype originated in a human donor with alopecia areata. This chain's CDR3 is CASSLGGDQPQHF. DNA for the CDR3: TGTGCCAGCAGCTTGGGGGGTGATCAGCCCCAGCATTTT.